This TCR beta chain stems from a study of cytomegalovirus exposure and HLA in healthy donors. The PCR contained 60 Vbeta and 13 Jbeta primers. Libraries were prepared by immunoSEQ multiplex PCR; TCRdb keeps only in-frame clonotypes and omits some of them. The sample carries 150,000 to 200,000 clones, around 75% recorded once. This CDR3 spans 14 amino acids. Losses at the gene ends were 2 bases for V and 6 bases for J; bases not matched to a gene: 5. The V gene's germline CDR1 is SGHRS and CDR2 YFSETQ. Regarding this clone: Antigen: not known.

Whole-study findings and limits: Later on, an analysis found that several of the most significant clusters appeared to be linked to common viral pathogens, which included parvovirus B19. TCR beta sequences numbering more than 15,000 were associated with HLA alleles at 0.05 false discovery rate in a later analysis. In vitro confirmation showed a few CMV-associated chains to be CMV antigen specific.

The chain is built from TRBV5-1 and TRBJ2-3; 8 nucleotides agree with TRBD1. Sequencing used PBMCs. The clonotype originates from a male donor in good health and CMV-seronegative. The DNA of the CDR3 is TGCGCCAGCAGCTTTACAGGGGGTTACGATACGCAGTATTTT. This gives the protein CASSFTGGYDTQYF.